The source of this TCR beta chain is a study of regulatory T cells. All CD3G-deficient patients showed autoimmunity, more severe in two. Patients, 2 to 39 years old, had expanded memory T-cell proportions. CD4+ T cells were divided by sorting: CD25-high CD127-low Tregs, CD25-low CD127-high conventional cells. Primers: 52 TRBV forward and 13 TRBJ reverse. Profiled with immunoSEQ multiplex PCR; TCRdb holds only in-frame clones, not every one. The table shows some 15,000 clones, with around 84% occurring only once. Study observations and caveats: Hydrophobic residues at CDR3 positions 6 and 7 were enriched in conventional CD4+ T cells of CD3G-deficient patients. Skewed V and J usage and few unique V-J pairs marked patient repertoires, most in Tregs.

In the case of this clone: Its specificity is not known.

The specimen was conventional CD4+ T cells sorted from blood. The clonotype originates from a person aged 25 to 45 with CD3G deficiency.

As DNA, the CDR3 is TGTGCCAGCAGAAGGAGTGGACAGGGCTCCTACGAGCAGTACTTC. It is translated as CASRRSGQGSYEQYF. The J gene is TRBJ2-7, the V gene TRBV28; 8 bases are shared with TRBD1. This CDR3 is built from 15 residues. With 6 bases clipped from V and 0 bases from J, the junction kept 7 bases outside the gene matches. The germline V gene encodes CDR1 MDHEN and CDR2 SYDVKM.